The T cell receptor beta chain under discussion was sequenced for a study of CD8+ T cells in alopecia areata. Study summary: Treated patients were given oral tofacitinib, which was dosed at 5 to 10 mg twice daily.

Trimming removed 4 bases from V and 4 bases from J, with 11 bases in between. Germline assignment: CDR1 SGDLS and CDR2 YYNGEE. This CDR3 is 13 amino acids long. The sample's treatment: oral pan-JAK inhibitor, 5-10 mg twice daily. Peripheral blood samples and lesional scalp punch biopsies were obtained from alopecia areata patients. RNA was extracted and reverse transcribed into cDNA as the sequencing template. TCRdb's copy holds only in-frame clones and misses some; the assay was immunoSEQ multiplex PCR. The repertoire includes more than 95,000 clones, roughly 57% of them detected once, and around 6% sits in the top ten. Notes on this clone: Its specificity is not known.

Study-level points and caveats: Scalp clonality and expanded CD8+ clones among the top 100 showed significant decreases with tofacitinib. Persistence of many expanded lesional clones was seen in scalp and blood during tofacitinib.

The receptor was derived from a human donor with alopecia areata. This chain joins TRBV9 and TRBJ1-2, with D possibly being TRBD1 (5 bases). Source: CD4+ T cells sorted from blood, taken at week 4, from a patient treated with tofacitinib. CDR3 DNA: TGTGCCAGCAGCACCCGGGACCCCTATGGCTACACCTTC. It encodes CASSTRDPYGYTF.